The rows below give T cell receptor beta chains drawn from one sample of a study of T cell changes during pregnancy in multiple sclerosis. Some clones are missing from TCRdb's copy, which holds only in-frame ones; the method was immunoSEQ multiplex PCR. The sample yields roughly 22,000 clones, roughly 90% seen once. The sample in question was CD4+ T cells from peripheral blood mononuclear cells, obtained after pregnancy. Receptor source: a female donor in good health, enrolled as a control in a pregnancy study. Each CDR3 is given with its conserved first and last residue. The D gene is left open where the match is weak.

d_call,v_call,j_call,cdr3_aa,cdr3_nt
TRBD1,TRBV19,TRBJ2-7,CASSILSGTGGEQYF,TGTGCCAGTAGTATATTGTCTGGGACAGGGGGCGAGCAGTACTTC
NA,TRBV7-9,TRBJ2-4,CASSLAPTINAKNIQYF,TGTGCCAGCAGCTTAGCGCCGACAATCAACGCCAAAAACATTCAGTACTTC
TRBD2,TRBV6-6,TRBJ2-1,CASSLGLAGSYNEQFF,TGTGCCAGCAGTTTAGGACTAGCGGGCTCCTACAATGAGCAGTTCTTC
NA,TRBV18,TRBJ2-1,CASSPGVNEQFF,TGTGCCAGCTCCCCGGGGGTCAATGAGCAGTTCTTC
NA,TRBV2,TRBJ2-7,CASSSIYEQYF,TGTGCCAGCAGCTCTATATACGAGCAGTACTTC
NA,TRBV7-6,TRBJ2-2,CASSLGGLRGGELFF,TGTGCCAGCAGCTTAGGTGGACTCCGGGGCGGGGAGCTGTTTTTT
TRBD1,TRBV5-6,TRBJ1-2,CASSLYQTGSAGAGYTF,TGTGCCAGCAGCTTGTATCAGACAGGGTCCGCCGGAGCTGGCTACACCTTC
TRBD2,TRBV5-1,TRBJ2-1,CASSREPSGAEPEQFF,TGCGCCAGCAGCCGTGAACCTAGCGGGGCGGAGCCTGAGCAGTTCTTC
NA,TRBV15,TRBJ1-1,CATSPRGANTEAFF,TGTGCCACCAGCCCCCGTGGGGCTAACACTGAAGCTTTCTTT
NA,TRBV6-5,TRBJ2-7,CASRTRGAYEQYF,TGTGCCAGCAGGACCAGGGGGGCCTACGAGCAGTACTTC
NA,TRBV7-9,TRBJ2-3,CASSLALTRFTDTQYF,TGTGCCAGCAGCTTAGCGCTTACCAGGTTCACAGATACGCAGTATTTT